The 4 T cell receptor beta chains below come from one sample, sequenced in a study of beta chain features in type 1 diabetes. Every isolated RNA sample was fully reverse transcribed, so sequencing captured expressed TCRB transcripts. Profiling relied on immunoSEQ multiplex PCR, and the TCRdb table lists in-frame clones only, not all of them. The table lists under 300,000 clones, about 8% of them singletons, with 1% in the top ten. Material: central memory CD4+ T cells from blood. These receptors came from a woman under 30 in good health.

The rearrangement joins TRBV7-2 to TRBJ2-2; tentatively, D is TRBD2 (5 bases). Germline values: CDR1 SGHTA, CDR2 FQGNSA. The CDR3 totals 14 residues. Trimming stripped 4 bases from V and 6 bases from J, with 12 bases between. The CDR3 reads CASSSRPGSGELFF. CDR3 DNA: TGTGCCAGCAGCTCTAGGCCGGGGTCCGGGGAGCTGTTTTTT.

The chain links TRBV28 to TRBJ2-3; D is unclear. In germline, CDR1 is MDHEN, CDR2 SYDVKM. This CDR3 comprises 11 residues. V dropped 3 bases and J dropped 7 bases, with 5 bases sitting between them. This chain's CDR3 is CASSFGYTQYF. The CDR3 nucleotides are TGTGCCAGCAGTTTTGGCTATACGCAGTATTTT.

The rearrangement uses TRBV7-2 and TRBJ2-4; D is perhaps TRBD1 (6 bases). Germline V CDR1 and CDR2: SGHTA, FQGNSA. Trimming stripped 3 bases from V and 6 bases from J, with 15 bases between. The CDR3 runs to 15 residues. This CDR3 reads CASSFETQGPNIQYF. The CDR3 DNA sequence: TGTGCCAGCAGCTTCGAGACACAGGGTCCAAACATTCAGTACTTC.

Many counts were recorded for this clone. This chain's CDR3 is CASSRRFRHEQFF. Written as DNA, the CDR3 is TGTGCCAGCAGTAGGCGGTTTAGGCATGAGCAGTTCTTC. V is TRBV28 and J is TRBJ2-1; D is unclear. Trimming cost V 5 bases and J 8 bases, with 13 bases left between them. This CDR3 region has 13 residues. Germline CDR1 and CDR2: MDHEN and SYDVKM.